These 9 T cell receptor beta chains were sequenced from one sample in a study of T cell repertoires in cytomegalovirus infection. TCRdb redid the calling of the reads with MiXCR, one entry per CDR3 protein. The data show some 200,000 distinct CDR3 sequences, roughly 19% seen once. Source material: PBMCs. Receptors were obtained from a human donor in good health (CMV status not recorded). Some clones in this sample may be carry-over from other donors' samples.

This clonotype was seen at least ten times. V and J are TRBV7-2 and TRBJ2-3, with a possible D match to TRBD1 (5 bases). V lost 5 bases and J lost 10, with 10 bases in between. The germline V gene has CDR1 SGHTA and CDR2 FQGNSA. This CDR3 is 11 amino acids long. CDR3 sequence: CASSLGQAQYF. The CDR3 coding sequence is TGTGCCAGCAGCCTGGGGCAGGCGCAGTATTTT.

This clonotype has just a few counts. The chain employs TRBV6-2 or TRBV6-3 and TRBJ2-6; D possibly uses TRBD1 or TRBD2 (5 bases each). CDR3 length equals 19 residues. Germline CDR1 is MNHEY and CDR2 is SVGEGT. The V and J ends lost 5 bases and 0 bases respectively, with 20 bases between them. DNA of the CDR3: TGTGCCAGCAGTACTCCTCCGGGACGCAGTAGCTCTGGGGCCAACGTCCTGACTTTC. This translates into CASSTPPGRSSSGANVLTF.

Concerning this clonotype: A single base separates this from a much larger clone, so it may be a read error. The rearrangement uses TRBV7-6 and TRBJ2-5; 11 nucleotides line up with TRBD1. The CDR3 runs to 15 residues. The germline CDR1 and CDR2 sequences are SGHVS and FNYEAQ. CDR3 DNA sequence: TGTGCCGGCAGCCCGGGGACAGGGGGACATGAGACCCAGTACTTC. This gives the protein CAGSPGTGGHETQYF.

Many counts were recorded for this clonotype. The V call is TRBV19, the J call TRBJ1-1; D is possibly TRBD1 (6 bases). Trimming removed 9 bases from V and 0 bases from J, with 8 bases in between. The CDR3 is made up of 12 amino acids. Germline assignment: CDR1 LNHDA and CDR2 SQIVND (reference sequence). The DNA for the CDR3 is TGTGCCAGCACAGGGATGAACACTGAAGCTTTCTTT. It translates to CASTGMNTEAFF.

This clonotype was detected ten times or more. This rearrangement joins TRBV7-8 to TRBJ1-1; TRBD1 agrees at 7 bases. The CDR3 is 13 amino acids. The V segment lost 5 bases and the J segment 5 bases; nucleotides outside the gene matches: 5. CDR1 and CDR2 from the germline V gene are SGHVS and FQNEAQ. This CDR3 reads CASSLGQATEAFF. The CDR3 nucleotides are TGTGCCAGCAGCCTAGGACAGGCAACTGAAGCTTTCTTT.

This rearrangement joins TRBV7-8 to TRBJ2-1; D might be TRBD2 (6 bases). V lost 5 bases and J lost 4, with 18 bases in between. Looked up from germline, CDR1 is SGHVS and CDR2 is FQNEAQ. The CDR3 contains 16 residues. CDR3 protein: CASSLVGSGIYNEQFF. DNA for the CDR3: TGTGCCAGCAGCCTTGTTGGTAGCGGAATATACAATGAGCAGTTCTTC.

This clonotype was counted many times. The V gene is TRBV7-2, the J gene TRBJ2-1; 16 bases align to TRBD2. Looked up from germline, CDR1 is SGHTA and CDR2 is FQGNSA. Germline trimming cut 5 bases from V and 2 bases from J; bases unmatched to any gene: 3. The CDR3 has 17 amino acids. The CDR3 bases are TGTGCCAGCAGCCCCGGGACTAGCGGGAGGGCCTACAATGAGCAGTTCTTC. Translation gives CASSPGTSGRAYNEQFF.

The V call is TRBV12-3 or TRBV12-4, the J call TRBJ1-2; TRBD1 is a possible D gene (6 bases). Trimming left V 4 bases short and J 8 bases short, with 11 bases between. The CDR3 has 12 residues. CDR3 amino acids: CASSSTDRGYTF. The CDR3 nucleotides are TGTGCCAGCAGTTCCACCGACAGGGGCTACACCTTC.

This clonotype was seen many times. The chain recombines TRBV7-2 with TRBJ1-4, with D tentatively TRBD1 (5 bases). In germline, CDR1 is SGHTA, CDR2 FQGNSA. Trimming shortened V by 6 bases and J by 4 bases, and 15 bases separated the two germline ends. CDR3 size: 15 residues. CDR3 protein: CASRPTGTYNEKLFF. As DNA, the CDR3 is TGTGCCAGCAGACCCACCGGGACTTATAATGAAAAACTGTTTTTT.